This T cell receptor beta chain was retrieved from a study of vaccination and CD4 T cells after COVID-19 (dated by TCRdb to about 2022). Concerning the study at large: Every convalescent patient had a positive nasal swab PCR test for SARS-CoV-2, with mild disease in roughly 10 patients and severe disease in one. The convalescent cohort included six males and four females, with two Hispanic individuals, seven Caucasians, two Asians and one multiracial person. Participants received two doses of either the Pfizer-BioNTech BNT162b2 vaccine (n=8) or the Moderna mRNA-1273 vaccine (n=2). Post-COVID blood samples were collected from convalescent patients a median of around 100 days after diagnosis, with a range of roughly 30 to 170 days. Post-vaccine blood samples were taken a median of about 77 days after the second vaccine dose, with a range of roughly 13 to 250 days. Overlapping spike peptide pools from SARS-CoV-2 and from the common cold coronaviruses HCoV-NL63, HCoV-OC43 and HCoV-229E were used as culture stimuli. Control cultures used a CEFX viral epitope pool as positive control, an HIV-1 Nef peptide pool as negative control, or no peptide. In 10 COVID-19 convalescent patients and a handful of infection-naive healthy vaccine recipients, researchers compared the spike-specific CD4+ TCR repertoire from before mRNA vaccination with the repertoire from after. Beyond this particular receptor, the publication reports: The median number of SARS-CoV-2-reactive clonotypes rose from about 19 after infection to roughly 38 after vaccination, but the change was not significant. Among the post-vaccine SARS-CoV-2-reactive clones in convalescent patients, a median around 85% showed up only after vaccination, which suggests vaccine-specific priming. In convalescent patients, nearly all vaccine-specific clones (304 of 307) were found to be mono-reactive for SARS-CoV-2 spike rather than cross-reactive with common cold coronaviruses. The study included relatively few convalescent patients and did not analyze early timepoints after natural infection.

V drops 5 bases and J drops 1 base, leaving 14 bases in between. The CDR3 holds 15 amino acids from the cysteine to the phenylalanine. Just the 45-base CDR3 DNA is kept, in frame starting at base 1. CDR1 is given as SEHNR and CDR2 as FQNEAQ, both from the germline V gene (reference sequence). Libraries were prepared through PCR. TCR sequencing of DNA from cultured CD4+ T cells used the Oncomine TCR Beta short-read assay at the Johns Hopkins FTIC core. The QIAamp micro DNA kit was used to extract genomic DNA from the cultured CD4+ T cells. Oncomine TCR Beta libraries from cultured CD4+ T cells were pooled using unique dual indexes and sequenced on an Illumina iSeq 100. In the paper's pipeline: Non-productive sequences were removed, and CDR3s that did not start with C, did not end with F or W, or were shorter than 7 amino acids were discarded. Antigen-specific clonotypes were identified with the MANAFEST web application by comparing peptide-stimulated wells with reference and other culture wells. Positive clones required FDR below 0.05, an odds ratio above 5, and productive frequency above 0.1% in at least two of three replicate wells. Cross-reactive clonotypes were defined as significantly expanded in both SARS-CoV-2 spike wells and at least one common cold coronavirus spike condition. CDR3 homology was assessed with Levenshtein distances (stringdist) and unrooted phylogenetic trees (ape) in R version 3.6.1. Starting from the raw public reads, TCRdb applied fastp trimming at Q25, assembled clones with MiXCR and retained in-frame beta chains. Each entry is one CDR3 protein sequence, shown with its most common DNA and genes. TCRdb's processing, not the study's, gives the V and J calls here. This sample is represented by approximately 20,000 distinct CDR3 sequences; 30% to 45% of them were singletons. The ten largest account for roughly 5.2% of the sample.

The sample holds a few counts of this clonotype. Its binding antigen is unknown. Base qualities are not at hand, and no much larger clone is one base apart. The treatment or condition label on this specimen signifies: approximately 9-day PBMC culture with coronavirus spike peptide pools or control peptides (ViraFEST assay). The study used the ViraFEST assay, which expanded antigen-specific T cells with peptide pools and then identified expanded clonotypes by TCR sequencing. Positive SARS-CoV-2 PCR tests in the convalescent patients dated from March to December 2020, before Alpha, Beta and Delta variants emerged in the United States. PBMCs were cultured at 1.5 million to 2.5 million per well in IMDM supplemented with around 5.5% human AB serum and approximately 10 IU/ml IL-2, with around 10 ug/ml peptide pools added. On days 3 and 7, half of the culture medium was replaced with fresh IL-2-containing medium. Once the cells had been in culture for approximately 10 days, the EasySep CD4+ T cell isolation kit was used to isolate CD4+ T cells by negative selection. Ficoll-Paque Plus gradient centrifugation was used to isolate PBMCs from whole blood, and the isolated PBMCs were then either used fresh or cryopreserved at -140C. In general, triplicate wells were set up for every culture condition.

This receptor chain uses TRBV7-9 and TRBJ1-1; the D gene assignment is ambiguous. The origin of this receptor is a human donor who had recovered from COVID-19. The specimen was CD4+ T cells from blood, cultured in vitro, collected before SARS-CoV-2 vaccination. The CDR3 region reads CASSLRPDGNTEAFF. The nucleotide sequence reads as follows: TGTGCCAGCAGCCTACGCCCGGACGGGAACACTGAAGCTTTCTTT.